This entry is about one T cell receptor (beta chain). The antigen is unknown. CDR3 length: 15 amino acids. V shed 1 base, J shed 0 bases, and the junction held 3 bases outside the gene matches. Per the germline V gene, CDR1 is SGHDT and CDR2 is YYEEEE. This sample is drawn from a study of cytomegalovirus exposure and HLA in healthy donors. General study findings and limits: Later, an analysis showed that TCR beta chains associated with HLA were more clonally expanded than others that were equally common. A previous analysis found most TCR beta V segments productive roughly 90% or roughly 30% of the time. DRB1 had the most TCR associations and HLA-C the fewest, a later analysis found, with rates varying by HLA locus.

Amplification used 60 Vbeta primers and 13 Jbeta primers. Sequencing was performed with immunoSEQ multiplex PCR; in TCRdb, only in-frame clones are kept and a portion is missing. This sample has 150,000 to 200,000 clones, with less than 80% found just once. Healthy bone marrow donors formed the donor group. The rearrangement links TRBV5-6 to TRBJ1-1; TRBD1 matches 7 bases. Sequencing input: PBMCs. The source of this sequence is a man aged 35 to 55 in good health and CMV-seronegative. The CDR3 region is CASSLPGQMNTEAFF. The CDR3 DNA is TGTGCCAGCAGCTTGCCGGGACAGATGAACACTGAAGCTTTCTTT.